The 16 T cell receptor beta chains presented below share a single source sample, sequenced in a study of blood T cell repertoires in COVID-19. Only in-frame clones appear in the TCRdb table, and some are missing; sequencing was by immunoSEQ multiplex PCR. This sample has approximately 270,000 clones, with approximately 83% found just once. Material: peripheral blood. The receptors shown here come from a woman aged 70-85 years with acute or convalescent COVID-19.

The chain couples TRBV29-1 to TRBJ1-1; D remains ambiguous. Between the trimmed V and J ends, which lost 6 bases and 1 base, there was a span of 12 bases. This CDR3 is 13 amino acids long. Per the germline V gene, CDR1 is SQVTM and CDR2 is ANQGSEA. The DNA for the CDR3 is TGCAGCGTGGACGCGGGTAGGAACACTGAAGCTTTCTTT. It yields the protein CSVDAGRNTEAFF. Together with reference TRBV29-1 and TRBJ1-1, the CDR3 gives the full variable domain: SAVISQKPSRDICQRGTSLTIQCQVDSQVTMMFWYRQQPGQSLTLIATANQGSEATYESGFVIDKFPISRPNLTFSTLTVSNMSPEDSSIYLCSVDAGRNTEAFFGQGTRLTVV.

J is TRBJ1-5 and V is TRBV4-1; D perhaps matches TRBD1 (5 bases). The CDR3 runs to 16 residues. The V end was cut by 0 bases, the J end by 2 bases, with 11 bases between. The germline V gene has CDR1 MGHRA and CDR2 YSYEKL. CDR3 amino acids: CASSQDAGGGNQPQHF. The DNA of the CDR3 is TGCGCCAGCAGCCAAGATGCGGGGGGAGGCAATCAGCCCCAGCATTTT.

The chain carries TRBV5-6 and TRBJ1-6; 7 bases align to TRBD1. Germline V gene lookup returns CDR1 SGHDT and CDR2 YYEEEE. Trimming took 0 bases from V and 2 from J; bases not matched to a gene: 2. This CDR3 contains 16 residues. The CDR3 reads CASSLEGTAYNSPLHF. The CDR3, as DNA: TGTGCCAGCAGCTTGGAAGGGACAGCCTATAATTCACCCCTCCACTTT.

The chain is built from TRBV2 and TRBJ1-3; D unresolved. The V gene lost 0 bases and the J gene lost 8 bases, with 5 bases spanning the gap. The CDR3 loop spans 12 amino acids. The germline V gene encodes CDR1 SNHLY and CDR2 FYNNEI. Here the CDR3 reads CASSEARDTIYF. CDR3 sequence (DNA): TGTGCCAGCAGTGAAGCGCGCGACACCATATATTTT.

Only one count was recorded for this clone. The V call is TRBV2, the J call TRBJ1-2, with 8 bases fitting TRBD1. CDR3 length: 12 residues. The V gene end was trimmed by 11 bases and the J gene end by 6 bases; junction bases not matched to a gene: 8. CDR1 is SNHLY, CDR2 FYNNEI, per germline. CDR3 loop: CASQGGRDGYTF. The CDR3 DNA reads TGTGCCTCACAGGGGGGTCGCGATGGCTACACCTTC.

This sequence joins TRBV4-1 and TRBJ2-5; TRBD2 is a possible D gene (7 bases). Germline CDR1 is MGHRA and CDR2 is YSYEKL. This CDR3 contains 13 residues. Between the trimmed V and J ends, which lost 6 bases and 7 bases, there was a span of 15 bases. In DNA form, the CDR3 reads TGCGCCAGCAGAACAAGGGGGGGAGGGACCCAGTACTTC. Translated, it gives CASRTRGGGTQYF.

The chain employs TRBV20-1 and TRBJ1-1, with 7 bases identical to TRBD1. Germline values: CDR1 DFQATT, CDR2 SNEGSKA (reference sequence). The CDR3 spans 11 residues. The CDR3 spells CRQGGNTEAFF. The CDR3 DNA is TGCAGGCAGGGGGGGAACACTGAAGCTTTCTTT.

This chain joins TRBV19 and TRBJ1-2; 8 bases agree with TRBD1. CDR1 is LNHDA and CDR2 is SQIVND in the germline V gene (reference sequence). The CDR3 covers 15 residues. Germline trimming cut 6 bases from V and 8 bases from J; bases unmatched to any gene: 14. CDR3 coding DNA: TGTGCCAGTAGGGGGACAGGAAGGATTGTAAACGGCTACACCTTC. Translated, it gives CASRGTGRIVNGYTF.

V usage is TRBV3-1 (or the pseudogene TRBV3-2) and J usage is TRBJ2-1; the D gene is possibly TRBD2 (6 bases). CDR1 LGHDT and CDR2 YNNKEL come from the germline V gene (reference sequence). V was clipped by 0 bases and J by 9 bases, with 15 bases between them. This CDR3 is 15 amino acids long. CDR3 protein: CASSQDRAVGGEQFF. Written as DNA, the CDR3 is TGTGCCAGCAGCCAAGATCGGGCTGTCGGGGGTGAGCAGTTCTTC.

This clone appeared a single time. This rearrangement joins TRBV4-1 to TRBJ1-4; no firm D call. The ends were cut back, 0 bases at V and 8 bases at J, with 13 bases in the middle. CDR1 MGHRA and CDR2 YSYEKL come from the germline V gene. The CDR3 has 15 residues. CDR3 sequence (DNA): TGCGCCAGCAGCCAAGATCTAAGCGGGATAGAAAAACTGTTTTTT. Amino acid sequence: CASSQDLSGIEKLFF.

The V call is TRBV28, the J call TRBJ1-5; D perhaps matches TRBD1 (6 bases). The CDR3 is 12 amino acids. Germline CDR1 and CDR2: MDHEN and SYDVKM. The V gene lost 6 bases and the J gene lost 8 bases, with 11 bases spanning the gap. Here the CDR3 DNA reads TGTGCCAGCAGCGGGGGGCAAGAGCCCCAGCATTTT. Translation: CASSGGQEPQHF.

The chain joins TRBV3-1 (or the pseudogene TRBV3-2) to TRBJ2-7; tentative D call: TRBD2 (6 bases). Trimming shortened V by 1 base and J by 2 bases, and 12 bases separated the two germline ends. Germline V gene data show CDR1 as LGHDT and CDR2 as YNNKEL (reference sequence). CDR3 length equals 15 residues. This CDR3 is CASSQGSGETYEQYF. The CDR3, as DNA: TGTGCCAGCAGCCAAGGATCGGGAGAAACCTACGAGCAGTACTTC.

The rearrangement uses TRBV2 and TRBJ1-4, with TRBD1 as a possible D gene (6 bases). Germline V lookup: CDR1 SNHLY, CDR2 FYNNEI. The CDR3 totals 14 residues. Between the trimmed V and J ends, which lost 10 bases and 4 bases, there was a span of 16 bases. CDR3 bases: TGTGCCACCAAGGGTGGACAGATTAATGAAAAACTGTTTTTT. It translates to CATKGGQINEKLFF.

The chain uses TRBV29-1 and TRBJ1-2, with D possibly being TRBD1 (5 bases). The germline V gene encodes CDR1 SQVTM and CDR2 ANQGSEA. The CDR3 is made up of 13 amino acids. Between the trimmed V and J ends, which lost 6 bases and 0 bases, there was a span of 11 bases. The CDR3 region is CSVRDLANYGYTF. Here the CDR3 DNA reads TGCAGCGTCCGGGACTTAGCTAACTATGGCTACACCTTC.

The chain's CDR3 is CASRGLGYSGRVGPQHF. Written as DNA, the CDR3 is TGTGCCAGCAGGGGGCTAGGGTACAGCGGTCGGGTTGGGCCCCAGCATTTT. The chain carries TRBV19 and TRBJ1-5; TRBD1 matches at 8 bases. V dropped 9 bases and J dropped 9; count of bases not matched to a gene: 22. The CDR3 extends over 17 amino acids. Germline V lookup: CDR1 LNHDA, CDR2 SQIVND (reference sequence).

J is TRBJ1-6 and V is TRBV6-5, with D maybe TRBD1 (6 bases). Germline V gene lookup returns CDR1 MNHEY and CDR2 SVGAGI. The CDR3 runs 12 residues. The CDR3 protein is CVRGDRNSPLHF. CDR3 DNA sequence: TGTGTCCGGGGAGACAGGAATTCACCCCTCCACTTT.